This T cell receptor beta chain is drawn from a study of post-analysis software for immune sequencing data. For the study at large: Relapsing-remitting, secondary progressive and progressive-relapsing forms made up the multiple sclerosis disease courses. Study results and limitations: Those with multiple sclerosis, the patient group, showed significantly lower normalized Chao1 diversity than controls.

This clonotype was observed a handful of times. Its specificity is not known. Unique molecular identifiers tagged the TCR beta cDNA libraries. Each CDR3 protein gets one entry after TCRdb re-called the PCR reads with MiXCR. The data show 150,000 to 200,000 distinct CDR3 sequences, about 36% seen once. The source is a girl aged 10 to 17 with multiple sclerosis. Material: blood, obtained after autologous hematopoietic stem cell transplantation.

The CDR3 DNA sequence: TGTGCCAGCAGTGAACCGAATCAAGAGACCCAGTACTTC. Protein product: CASSEPNQETQYF. The chain recombines TRBV6-1 with TRBJ2-5; D gene ambiguous. Germline CDR1 reads MNHNS; CDR2 reads SASEGT. V shed 2 bases and J shed 2 bases, with 6 bases lying between them. The CDR3 contains 13 residues.